This T cell receptor beta chain derives from a study of T-cell reconstitution after alpha-beta-depleted transplantation in children. With V trimmed by 6 bases and J by 0 bases, 9 bases remained unmatched. This CDR3 has 16 amino acids. Per germline, CDR1 DFQATT and CDR2 SNEGSKA (reference sequence). This sample's TCRbeta library carried unique molecular identifier barcodes. TCRdb reprocessed the PCR reads with MiXCR, giving one entry per CDR3 protein. The data hold over 400,000 distinct CDR3 sequences, with approximately 12% observed a single time. At least ten counts were recorded for this clonotype. The rearrangement uses TRBV20-1 and TRBJ2-5; TRBD2 aligns across 11 bases. The sequenced sample was PBMCs from the stem cell graft donor, obtained from the stem cell graft. The sequence derives from a human donor who donated a stem cell graft to a child with combined immunodeficiency. The CDR3 DNA follows: TGCAGTGCCTCCCGACTAGCGGGAAAGTACCAAGAGACCCAGTACTTC. Translated, it gives CSASRLAGKYQETQYF.